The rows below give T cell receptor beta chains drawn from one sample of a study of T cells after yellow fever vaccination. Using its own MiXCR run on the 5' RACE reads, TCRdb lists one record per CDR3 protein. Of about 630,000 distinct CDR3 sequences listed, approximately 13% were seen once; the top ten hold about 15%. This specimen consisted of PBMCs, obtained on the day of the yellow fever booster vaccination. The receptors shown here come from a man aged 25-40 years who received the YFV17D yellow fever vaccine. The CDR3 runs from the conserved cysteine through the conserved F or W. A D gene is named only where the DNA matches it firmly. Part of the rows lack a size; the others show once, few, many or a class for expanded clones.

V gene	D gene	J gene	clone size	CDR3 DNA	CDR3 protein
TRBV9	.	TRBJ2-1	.	TGTGCCAGCAGCGTAGGGGTTGGGGATGAGCAGTTCTTC	CASSVGVGDEQFF
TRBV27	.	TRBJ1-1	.	TGTGCCAGTTCCGCTCGGGGCGCGGGAAACACTGAAGCTTTCTTT	CASSARGAGNTEAFF
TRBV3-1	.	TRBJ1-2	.	TGTGCCAGCTCCCAAGGCGGACCTAGCGGGTATGGCTACACCTTC	CASSQGGPSGYGYTF
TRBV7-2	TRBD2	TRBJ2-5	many	TGTGCCAGCCGGCAAGCGGGAGGACAAGAGACCCAGTACTTC	CASRQAGGQETQYF
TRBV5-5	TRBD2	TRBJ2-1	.	TGTGCCAGCAGCTTCCGGACTAGCGGGATAGCGTCCTACAATGAGCAGTTCTTC	CASSFRTSGIASYNEQFF
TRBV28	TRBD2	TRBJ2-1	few	TGTGCCAGCAGTCCCGTAGCGGGAGCTTCGGATGAGCAGTTCTTC	CASSPVAGASDEQFF
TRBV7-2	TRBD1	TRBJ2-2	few	TGTGCCAGCAGCCGTTGGGGACAGCACACCGGGGAGCTGTTTTTT	CASSRWGQHTGELFF
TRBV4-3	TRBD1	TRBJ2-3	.	TGCGCCAGCAGCCAAGTGGGGACAGGGAAGGACACAGATACGCAGTATTTT	CASSQVGTGKDTDTQYF
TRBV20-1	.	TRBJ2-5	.	TGCAGTGCTAGTAGGTTGGTGGAGACCCAGTACTTC	CSASRLVETQYF
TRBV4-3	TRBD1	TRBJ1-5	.	TGCGCCAGCAGCCAAGGGACAGGGCGAAGCAATCAGCCCCAGCATTTT	CASSQGTGRSNQPQHF
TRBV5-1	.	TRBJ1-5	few	TGCGCCAGCAGCCCTGGTTTGACCGACAATCAGCCCCAGCATTTT	CASSPGLTDNQPQHF
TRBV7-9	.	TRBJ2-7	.	TGTGCCAGCAGCCCTAGGACGGACCCCTACGAGCAGTACTTC	CASSPRTDPYEQYF
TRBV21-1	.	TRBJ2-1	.	TGTGCCAGCAGCAAACCAAGGACTAGCGGGAGGGCTGAGCAGTTCTTC	CASSKPRTSGRAEQFF
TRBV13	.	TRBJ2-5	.	TGTGCCAGCAGCTTTGGTCCGGGGGCGGAGACCCAGTACTTC	CASSFGPGAETQYF
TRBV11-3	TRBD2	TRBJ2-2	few	TGTGCCAGCAGCCTGACTAGCGGGAGTGGCGGGGAGCTGTTTTTT	CASSLTSGSGGELFF
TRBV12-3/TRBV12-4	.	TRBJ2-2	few	TGTGCCAGCAGTCGGAGCCTGGCCGGGGAGCTGTTTTTT	CASSRSLAGELFF
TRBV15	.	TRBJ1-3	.	TGTGCCACCAGCAGAGATGGCTCCCTCGGAAACACCATATATTTT	CATSRDGSLGNTIYF
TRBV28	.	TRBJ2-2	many	.	CASILGRATGELFF
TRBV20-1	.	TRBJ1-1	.	TGCAGTGCTAGGGGTTGGGGTGAAGAAACTGAAGCTTTCTTT	CSARGWGEETEAFF
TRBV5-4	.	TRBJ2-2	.	TGTGCCAGCAGCTGGAGGGACGGTCGCACCGGGGAGCTGTTTTTT	CASSWRDGRTGELFF
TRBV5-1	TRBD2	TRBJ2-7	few	TGCGCCAGCAGATTCAGCGGGATCCCCTCCTACGAGCAGTACTTC	CASRFSGIPSYEQYF
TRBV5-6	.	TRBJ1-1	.	TGTGCCACCAATCGGATCAGGGGAGGAGCTGAAGCTTTCTTT	CATNRIRGGAEAFF
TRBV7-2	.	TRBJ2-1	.	TGTGCCAGCAGCCACGTTCGGGGGAGAGGGGTCTACAATGAGCAGTTCTTC	CASSHVRGRGVYNEQFF
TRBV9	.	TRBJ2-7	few	TGTGCCAGCAGCGTAGGTCAGGCTGCTAGCTACGAGCAGTACTTC	CASSVGQAASYEQYF
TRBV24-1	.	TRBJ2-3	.	TGTGCCACCGGGGGGAGAGTAAGCACAGATACGCAGTATTTT	CATGGRVSTDTQYF
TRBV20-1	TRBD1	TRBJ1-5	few	TGCAGTGCTAGATGGGACAGGGCTCCGCAGCCCCAGCATTTT	CSARWDRAPQPQHF
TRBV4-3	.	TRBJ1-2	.	TGCGCCAGCAGCCACCCCAACTATGGCTACACCTTC	CASSHPNYGYTF
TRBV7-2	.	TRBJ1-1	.	TGTGCCAGCAGCTTAGCTAGGGCCACTGAAGCTTTCTTT	CASSLARATEAFF
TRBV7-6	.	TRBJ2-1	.	TGTGCCAGCAGCTTAGCCTGGGGCGATGAGCAGTTCTTC	CASSLAWGDEQFF
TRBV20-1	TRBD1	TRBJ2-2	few	TGCAGTGCTCCGGACAGGGCGGCCACCGGGGAGCTGTTTTTT	CSAPDRAATGELFF
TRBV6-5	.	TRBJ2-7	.	TGTGCCAGCAGTTACCCATTCGATAGCGGCTACGAGCAGTACTTC	CASSYPFDSGYEQYF
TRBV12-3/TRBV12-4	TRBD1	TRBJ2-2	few	TGTGCCAGCAGGCCGGGACAGGGAAAGCTGTTTTTT	CASRPGQGKLFF
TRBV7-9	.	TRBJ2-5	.	TGTGCCAGCAGGGATCAGGGAAGCATGGAGACCCAGTACTTC	CASRDQGSMETQYF
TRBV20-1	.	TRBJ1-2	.	TGCAGTGCTAGATCCGACAATTTGAATGGCTACACCTTC	CSARSDNLNGYTF
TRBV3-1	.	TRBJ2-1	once	TGTGCCAGCAGCCAAGTATCCCCACTGGGGCAGTTCTTC	CASSQVSPLGQFF
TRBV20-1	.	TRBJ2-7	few	TGCAGTGCTAGAGATCCGGCAGGGGAATCCTACGAGCAGTACTTC	CSARDPAGESYEQYF
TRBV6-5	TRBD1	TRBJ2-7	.	TGTGCCAGCAGTTACTGGTCGACAGGGGTCTCCTACGAGCAGTACTTC	CASSYWSTGVSYEQYF
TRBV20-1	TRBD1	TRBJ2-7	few	TGCAGTGCAGCGAGACAGGGGCCCTACGAGCAGTACTTC	CSAARQGPYEQYF
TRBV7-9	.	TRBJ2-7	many	TGTGCCAGCAGCCCCGGGCAAAATTACGAGCAGTACTTC	CASSPGQNYEQYF
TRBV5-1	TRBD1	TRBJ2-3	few	TGCGCCAGCAGCGTTCCGGGACAGGGAACAGATACGCAGTATTTT	CASSVPGQGTDTQYF
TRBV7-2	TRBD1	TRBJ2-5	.	TGTGCCAGCAGCTTAGTCATGACAGGGCCCCCAGAGACCCAGTACTTC	CASSLVMTGPPETQYF